This is a list of T cell receptor beta chains from one sample in a study of T cell changes during pregnancy in multiple sclerosis. Generated by immunoSEQ multiplex PCR, the TCRdb table keeps only in-frame clones and is missing some. The sample contains roughly 49,000 clones, about nine tenths of which appear only once. The source was CD4+ T cells from peripheral blood mononuclear cells, collected in the second trimester of pregnancy. These receptors all come from a female donor with multiple sclerosis, enrolled in a pregnancy study. CDR3s include the opening cysteine and the closing phenylalanine or tryptophan. The D gene is left open where the match is weak. Size values are once, few and many counts, or a class for expanded clones, and some rows have none.

D gene	V gene	J gene	clone size	CDR3 DNA	CDR3 protein
TRBD2	TRBV4-2	TRBJ2-4	once	TGTGCCAGCAGCCATCCCCCGGGGCGGGGGGCCAAAAACATTCAGTACTTC	CASSHPPGRGAKNIQYF
TRBD1	TRBV7-8	TRBJ2-7	once	TGTGCCAGCAGTTTCCACCGGGACAGGTCCTACGAGCAGTACTTC	CASSFHRDRSYEQYF
NA	TRBV15	TRBJ2-7	NA	TGTGCCACCAGCAGGGCGGGACTTAATTACGAGCAGTACTTC	CATSRAGLNYEQYF
TRBD2	TRBV5-6	TRBJ2-1	NA	TGTGCCAGCAGCTCTGATACGGGAGGGTACAATGAGCAGTTCTTC	CASSSDTGGYNEQFF
NA	TRBV2	TRBJ2-2	few	TGTGCCAGCAGGGACAATCCGAACACCGGGGAGCTGTTTTTT	CASRDNPNTGELFF
NA	TRBV11-3	TRBJ1-2	few	TGTGCCAGCAGCTTAGCTTGCAGGTTCTGGTTGAACTATGGCTACACCTTC	CASSLACRFWLNYGYTF
NA	TRBV29-1	TRBJ2-7	NA	TGCAGCGTTCGGTTGGTCTCCTACGAGCAGTACTTC	CSVRLVSYEQYF
TRBD1	TRBV5-4	TRBJ2-5	NA	TGTGCCAGCAGCTTGGGGGGACAGGGAGCACAAGAGACCCAGTACTTC	CASSLGGQGAQETQYF
TRBD1	TRBV11-3	TRBJ2-1	once	TGTGCCAGCAGCGTGGGGGACAGAGGGAATGAGCAGTTCTTC	CASSVGDRGNEQFF
TRBD1	TRBV2	TRBJ1-6	NA	TGTGCCACGACAGGGAACAAGAGCTCCTATAATTCACCCCTCCACTTT	CATTGNKSSYNSPLHF
NA	TRBV29-1	TRBJ2-5	NA	TGCAGCGTGTCCTGGGGGGGCGAGACCCAGTACTTC	CSVSWGGETQYF
TRBD1	TRBV7-2	TRBJ1-5	NA	TGTGCCAGCAGCCCCGACAGGGGGTTTCAGCCCCAGCATTTT	CASSPDRGFQPQHF
NA	TRBV23-1	TRBJ1-4	NA	TGCGCCGGACCGCAGGGGGAAAAACTGTTTTTT	CAGPQGEKLFF
NA	TRBV7-9	TRBJ2-4	NA	TGTGCCAGCAGCTTCGCCCGGGACAAAAACATTCAGTACTTC	CASSFARDKNIQYF
NA	TRBV14	TRBJ2-3	NA	TGTGCCAGCCGAGGACTAATCACAGATACGCAGTATTTT	CASRGLITDTQYF
NA	TRBV6-5	TRBJ1-1	NA	TGTGCCAGCAGTACAAGGGGGGGATCCCTTGAAGCTTTCTTT	CASSTRGGSLEAFF
TRBD1	TRBV15	TRBJ2-7	NA	TGTGCCACCAGCAGGAGGACAGGGAACGAGCAGTACTTC	CATSRRTGNEQYF
NA	TRBV29-1	TRBJ1-1	NA	TGCAGCGTGCGGAGGGACGTAGCTACTGAAGCTTTCTTT	CSVRRDVATEAFF
TRBD1	TRBV11-2	TRBJ1-1	NA	TGTGCCAGCAGCTTAAATTGGGGGACAGCGAAAACAGAAGCTTTCTTT	CASSLNWGTAKTEAFF
TRBD1	TRBV18	TRBJ2-7	NA	TGTGCCAGCACGGCCGGGACAGTGGGGTACGAGCAGTACTTC	CASTAGTVGYEQYF
TRBD2	TRBV7-3	TRBJ2-3	NA	TGTGCCAGCAGCCTCAGAACTAGCGGGGGGGCAGATACGCAGTATTTT	CASSLRTSGGADTQYF
NA	TRBV6-6	TRBJ2-7	NA	TGTGCCAGCAGTTACCTATTACAGGGTCAGTACGAGCAGTACTTC	CASSYLLQGQYEQYF
NA	TRBV6-1	TRBJ2-5	once	TGTGCCAGCAGTGAAAGGGCCCAGGGGAATGGAGAGACCCAGTACTTC	CASSERAQGNGETQYF
NA	TRBV7-3	TRBJ2-2	NA	TGTGCCAGCAGCCCTACAGTCGGAGGCACCGGGGAGCTGTTTTTT	CASSPTVGGTGELFF
NA	TRBV28	TRBJ2-2	once	TGTGCCAGCAGTTTATTCCCGGGGGCGAACACCGGGGAGCTGTTTTTT	CASSLFPGANTGELFF
TRBD1	TRBV20-1	TRBJ1-3	NA	TGCAGTGCAGGGGACAGGGGCACCATATATTTT	CSAGDRGTIYF
NA	TRBV18	TRBJ1-2	NA	TGTGCCAGCTCACCAGGGAGTGGCTACACCTTC	CASSPGSGYTF
TRBD1	TRBV5-1	TRBJ2-1	NA	TGCGCCAGCAGGCTACCTCAGGGGGATAGGGGCCCCTACAATGAGCAGTTCTTC	CASRLPQGDRGPYNEQFF
NA	TRBV14	TRBJ1-1	NA	TGTGCCAGCAGCCAATTGGGAGCTGAAGCTTTCTTT	CASSQLGAEAFF
NA	TRBV6-5	TRBJ1-2	NA	TGTGCCAGCAGTTACAATGGACAGAACTATGGCTACACCTTC	CASSYNGQNYGYTF
NA	TRBV5-1	TRBJ1-2	NA	TGCGCCAGCAGCCAAGGGGGGACTAAGGATGGCTACACCTTC	CASSQGGTKDGYTF
NA	TRBV2	TRBJ2-1	NA	TGTGCCAGCAGTGAAGGGCCCTCTGGGTTCTTC	CASSEGPSGFF
TRBD1	TRBV5-5	TRBJ1-1	few	TGTGCCAGCAGCCTCCACACAGGGGTACGTAACACTGAAGCTTTCTTT	CASSLHTGVRNTEAFF
TRBD1	TRBV6-5	TRBJ1-2	few	TGTGCCAGCAGTCCACGGACAGGGGTCTATGGCTACACCTTC	CASSPRTGVYGYTF
TRBD1	TRBV5-1	TRBJ1-5	NA	TGCGCCAGCAGCACAGGACAGGGCGGCCAGCCCCAGCATTTT	CASSTGQGGQPQHF
NA	TRBV5-1	TRBJ1-2	NA	TGCGCCAGCAGCTTGGCTACAGGCGATGGCTACACCTTC	CASSLATGDGYTF
NA	TRBV10-3	TRBJ1-5	NA	TGTGCCATCAGTGAGGCAGGGCTTGGAAGTCAGCCCCAGCATTTT	CAISEAGLGSQPQHF
NA	TRBV5-1	TRBJ1-2	NA	TGCGCCAGCAGCTTGGCATCAGGTGGCTACACCTTC	CASSLASGGYTF
TRBD2	TRBV5-1	TRBJ2-5	NA	TGCGCCAGCAGCTTGTCGGCTAGCGGCCTTCAAGAGACCCAGTACTTC	CASSLSASGLQETQYF
NA	TRBV6-6	TRBJ2-1	NA	TGTGCCAGCAGTTACACCAGGCAGGGGAAGGGCAATGAGCAGTTCTTC	CASSYTRQGKGNEQFF
TRBD1	TRBV9	TRBJ1-5	NA	TGTGCCAACCGGGGACAGGGAGAAACCCTGGGCCAGCCCCAGCATTTT	CANRGQGETLGQPQHF